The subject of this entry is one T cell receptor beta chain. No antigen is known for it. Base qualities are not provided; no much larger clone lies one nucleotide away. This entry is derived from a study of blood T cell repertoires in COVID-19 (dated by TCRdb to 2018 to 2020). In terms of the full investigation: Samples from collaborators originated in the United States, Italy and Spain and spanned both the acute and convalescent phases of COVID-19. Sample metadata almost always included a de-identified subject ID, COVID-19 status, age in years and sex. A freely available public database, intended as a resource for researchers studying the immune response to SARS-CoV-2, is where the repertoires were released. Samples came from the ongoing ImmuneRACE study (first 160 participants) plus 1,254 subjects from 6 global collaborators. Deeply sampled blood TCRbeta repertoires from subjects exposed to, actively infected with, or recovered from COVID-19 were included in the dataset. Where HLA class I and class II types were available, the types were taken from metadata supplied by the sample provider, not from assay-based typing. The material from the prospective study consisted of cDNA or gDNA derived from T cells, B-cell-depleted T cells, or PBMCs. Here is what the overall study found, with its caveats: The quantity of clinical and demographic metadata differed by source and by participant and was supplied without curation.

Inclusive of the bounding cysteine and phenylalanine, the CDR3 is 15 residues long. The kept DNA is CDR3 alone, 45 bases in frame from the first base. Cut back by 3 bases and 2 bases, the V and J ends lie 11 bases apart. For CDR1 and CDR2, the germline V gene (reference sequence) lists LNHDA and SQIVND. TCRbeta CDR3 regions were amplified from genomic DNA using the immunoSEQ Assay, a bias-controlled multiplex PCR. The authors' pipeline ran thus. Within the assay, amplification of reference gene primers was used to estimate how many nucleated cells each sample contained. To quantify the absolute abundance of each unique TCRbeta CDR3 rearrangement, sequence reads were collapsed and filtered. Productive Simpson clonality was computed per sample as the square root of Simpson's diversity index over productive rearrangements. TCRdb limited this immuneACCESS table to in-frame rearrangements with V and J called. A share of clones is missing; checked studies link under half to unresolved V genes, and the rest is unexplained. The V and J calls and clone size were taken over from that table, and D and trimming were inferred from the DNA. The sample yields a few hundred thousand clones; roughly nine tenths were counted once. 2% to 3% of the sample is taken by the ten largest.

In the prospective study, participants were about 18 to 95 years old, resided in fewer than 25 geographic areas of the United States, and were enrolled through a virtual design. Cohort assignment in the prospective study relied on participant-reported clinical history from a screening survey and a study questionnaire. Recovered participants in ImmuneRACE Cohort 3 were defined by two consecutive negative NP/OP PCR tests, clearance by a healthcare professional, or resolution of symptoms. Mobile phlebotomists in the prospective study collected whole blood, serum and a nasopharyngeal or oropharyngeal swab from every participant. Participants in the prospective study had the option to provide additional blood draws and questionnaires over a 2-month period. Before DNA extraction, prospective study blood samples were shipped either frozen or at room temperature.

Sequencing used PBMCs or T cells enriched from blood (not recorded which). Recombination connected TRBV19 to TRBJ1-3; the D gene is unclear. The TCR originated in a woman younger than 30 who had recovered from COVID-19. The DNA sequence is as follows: TGTGCCAGTAGTATTTTGGGCACGACTGGAAACACCATATATTTT. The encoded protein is CASSILGTTGNTIYF.